Listed here are 5 T cell receptor beta chains from one sample, sequenced in a study of T cells in Graves' hyperthyroidism and ophthalmopathy (dated 2019 in TCRdb). Library method: multiplex PCR. Sequenced using an Illumina HiSeq 2000. TCR beta CDR3 regions were amplified from RNA transcripts. The first round of RT-PCR for the TCR CDR3 was performed with the HTBI primer set and the Qiagen OneStep RT-PCR kit. The public sequencing data were trimmed at Q25 with fastp and processed into clonotypes with MiXCR by TCRdb, which kept only in-frame beta chains. Rows are combined by CDR3 protein, so each entry shows the most common genes and DNA. This sample holds 600,000 to 750,000 distinct CDR3 sequences; roughly 17% were observed only once. The ten largest clonotypes hold roughly 15% of the sample. The sequencing sample was made of blood. The receptors shown here come from a man aged 50 or older with Graves' hyperthyroidism.

The chain couples TRBV11-3 to TRBJ2-2, with 10 bases identical to TRBD2. The CDR3 totals 18 residues. Trimming cost V 4 bases and J 5 bases; bases outside gene matches: 13. From germline, CDR1 is SGHNT and CDR2 YENEEA. The CDR3 sequence: CASSSRDGSSGRTGELFF. In DNA, the CDR3 is TGTGCCAGCAGCTCAAGGGACGGATCTAGCGGGAGAACCGGGGAGCTGTTTTTT.

A few counts support this clonotype. This chain uses TRBV29-1 with TRBJ2-7; D gene uncertain. Trimming left V 4 bases short and J 1 base short, with 2 bases between. Germline CDR1 and CDR2: SQVTM and ANQGSEA. This CDR3 region has 10 residues. The CDR3 reads CSVGSYEQYF. The CDR3 bases are TGCAGCGTTGGGTCCTACGAGCAGTACTTC.

This clonotype was seen at least ten times. The gene calls are TRBV27 and TRBJ2-7; 13 bases fit TRBD2. Trimming took 3 bases from V and 7 from J; bases not matched to a gene: 3. This CDR3 comprises 14 residues. CDR1 is MNHEY and CDR2 is SMNVEV in the germline V gene (reference sequence). The CDR3 nucleotides read TGTGCCAGCAGTTTGGGACTAGCGGGACGGGAGCAGTACTTC. The encoded protein is CASSLGLAGREQYF.

In its sample, this clonotype was seen many times. The V gene is TRBV29-1, the J gene TRBJ1-1, with 7 nucleotides matching TRBD1. CDR1 SQVTM and CDR2 ANQGSEA come from the germline V gene. There are 14 residues in the CDR3. Trimming took 6 bases from V and 1 from J; bases not matched to a gene: 8. The CDR3 bases are TGCAGCGTCCGACAGGGAGGCGCGAACACTGAAGCTTTCTTT. It is translated as CSVRQGGANTEAFF.

This clonotype was recorded many times. CDR3 DNA sequence: TGCAGTGCTAGAGGGCGGTTTAAAGAGACCCAGTACTTC. The encoded protein is CSARGRFKETQYF. The rearrangement joins TRBV20-1 to TRBJ2-5; no reliable D call. The CDR3 loop spans 13 amino acids. V was clipped by 1 base and J by 3 bases, with 9 bases between them. Germline V gives CDR1 DFQATT, CDR2 SNEGSKA (reference sequence).